One TCR beta chain is described in this entry. This specimen comes from a study of CD8 T cells in Susac syndrome. RNA, at about 0.5 to 1 ug, was reverse transcribed with random hexamers. From the immunoSEQ multiplex PCR reads, TCRdb called clonotypes with MiXCR, one entry per CDR3 protein. The sample has over 100,000 distinct CDR3 sequences, 90% to 96% seen once. The T cells that were sequenced for TCR beta were CD8+ and CD4+ cells from blood. The CD8+ and CD4+ T cells were negatively isolated, with the TEMRA cells enriched by FACS. The receptor was derived from a human donor in good health. Input material: CD4+ T cells from PBMCs.

The CDR3 reads CSAIGGGNTQYF. In DNA, the CDR3 is TGCAGTGCTATAGGGGGAGGGAATACGCAGTATTTT. This chain connects TRBV20-1 to TRBJ2-3; possibly TRBD2 for D (7 bases). The CDR3 totals 12 residues. Trimming cost V 4 bases and J 7 bases, with 12 bases left between them. Germline CDR1 and CDR2: DFQATT and SNEGSKA (reference sequence).